This T cell receptor beta chain was sequenced during a study of beta chain features in type 1 diabetes. Study-level background: The patient and healthy donor groups were comparable for age, gender and cell yields. Examination spanned 90 million to 140 million sorted cells from all samples. Study-level points and caveats: A potential influence of HLA type upon TCRB rearrangement remained unresolved herein. Shortening that was moderate but significant affected the TCRB CDR3s of Type 1 diabetes patients in all four CD4+ subsets.

Isolated RNA was reverse transcribed in full, so expressed TCRB transcripts were sequenced. Sequenced by immunoSEQ multiplex PCR; TCRdb stores in-frame clones only, minus some. The table shows 300,000 to 350,000 clones, with less than 15% occurring only once. Germline loops: CDR1 MNHEY, CDR2 SMNVEV (reference sequence). V gave up 3 bases and J gave up 3 bases, with 18 bases separating them. The CDR3 contains 16 residues. About this clone itself: The target antigen is unknown.

The source of this sequence is a young woman with type 1 diabetes. The sample taken for sequencing was naive CD4+ T cells from blood. The chain employs TRBV27 and TRBJ2-7, with TRBD2 as a possible D gene (6 bases). The CDR3 protein is CASSFLRLGSIYEQYF. In DNA form, the CDR3 reads TGTGCCAGCAGTTTCCTCCGACTAGGGTCGATCTACGAGCAGTACTTC.